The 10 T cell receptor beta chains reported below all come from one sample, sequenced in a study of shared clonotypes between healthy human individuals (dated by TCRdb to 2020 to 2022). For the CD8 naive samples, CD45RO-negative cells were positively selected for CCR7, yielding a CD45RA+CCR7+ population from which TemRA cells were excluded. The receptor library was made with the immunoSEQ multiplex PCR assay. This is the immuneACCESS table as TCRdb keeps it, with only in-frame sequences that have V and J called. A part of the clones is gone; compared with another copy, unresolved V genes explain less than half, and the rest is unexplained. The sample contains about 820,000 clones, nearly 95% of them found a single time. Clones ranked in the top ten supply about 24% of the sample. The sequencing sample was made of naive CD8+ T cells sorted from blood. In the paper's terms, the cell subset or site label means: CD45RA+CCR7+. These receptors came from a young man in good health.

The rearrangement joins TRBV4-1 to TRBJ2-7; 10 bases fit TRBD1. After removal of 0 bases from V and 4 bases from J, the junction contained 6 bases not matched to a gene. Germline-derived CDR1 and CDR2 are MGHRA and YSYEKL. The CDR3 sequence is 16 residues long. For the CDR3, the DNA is TGCGCCAGCAGCCAAGAAGGGACAGGGGTAATTTACGAGCAGTACTTC. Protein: CASSQEGTGVIYEQYF.

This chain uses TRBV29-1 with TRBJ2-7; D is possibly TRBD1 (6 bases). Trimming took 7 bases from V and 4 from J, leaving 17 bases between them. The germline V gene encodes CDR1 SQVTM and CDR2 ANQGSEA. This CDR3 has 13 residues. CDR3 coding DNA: TGCAGCGCTGGTGCCAGGGGTAGGTACGAGCAGTACTTC. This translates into CSAGARGRYEQYF.

The CDR3 region has the DNA TGTGCCACCGGGGACAGGGGGCTGGATTTAACTGAAGCTTTCTTT. Protein: CATGDRGLDLTEAFF. The J gene is TRBJ1-1, the V gene TRBV27, with TRBD1 matching 12 bases. V lost 10 bases, J lost 5 bases, and 11 bases stayed unmatched. Germline V gene sequence: CDR1 MNHEY, CDR2 SMNVEV (reference sequence). The CDR3 sequence is 15 residues long.

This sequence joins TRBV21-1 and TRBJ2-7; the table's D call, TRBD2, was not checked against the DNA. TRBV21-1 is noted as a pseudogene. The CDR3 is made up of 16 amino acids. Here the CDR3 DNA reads TGTGCCAGCAGCCCTAAGAGCGGGAGGGTTTCCTACGAGCAGTACTTC. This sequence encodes CASSPKSGRVSYEQYF.

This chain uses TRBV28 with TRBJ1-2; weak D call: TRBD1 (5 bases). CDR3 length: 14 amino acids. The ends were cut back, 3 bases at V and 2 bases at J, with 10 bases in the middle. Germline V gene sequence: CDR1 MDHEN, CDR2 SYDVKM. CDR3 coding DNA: TGTGCCAGCAGTTTCATGGCAGGGAACTATGGCTACACCTTC. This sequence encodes CASSFMAGNYGYTF.

The CDR3 spells CSAGDREGNQPQHF. In nucleotides, the CDR3 is TGCAGCGCCGGGGACAGGGAGGGGAATCAGCCCCAGCATTTT. The genes are TRBV29-1 and TRBJ1-5, with 9 bases matching TRBD1. V lost 7 bases and J lost 4; bases outside the gene matches: 8. Germline values: CDR1 SQVTM, CDR2 ANQGSEA. This CDR3 is 14 amino acids long.

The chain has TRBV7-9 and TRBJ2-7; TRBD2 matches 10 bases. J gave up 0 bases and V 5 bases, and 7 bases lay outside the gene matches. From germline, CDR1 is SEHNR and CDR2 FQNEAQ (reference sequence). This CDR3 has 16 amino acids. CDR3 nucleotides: TGTGCCAGCAGCGAAGGAACTAGCGGGACCTCCTACGAGCAGTACTTC. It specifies CASSEGTSGTSYEQYF. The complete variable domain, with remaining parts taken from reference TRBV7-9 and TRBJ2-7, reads DTGVSQNPRHKITKRGQNVTFRCDPISEHNRLYWYRQTLGQGPEFLTYFQNEAQLEKSRLLSDRFSAERPKGSFSTLEIQRTEQGDSAMYLCASSEGTSGTSYEQYFGPGTRLTVT.

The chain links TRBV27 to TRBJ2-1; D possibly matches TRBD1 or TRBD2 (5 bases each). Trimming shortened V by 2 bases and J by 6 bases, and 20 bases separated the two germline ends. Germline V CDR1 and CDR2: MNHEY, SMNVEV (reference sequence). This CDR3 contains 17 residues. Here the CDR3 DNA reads TGTGCCAGCAGTTTAATTGGGACCGTTCCCCCCCTCAATGAGCAGTTCTTC. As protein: CASSLIGTVPPLNEQFF.

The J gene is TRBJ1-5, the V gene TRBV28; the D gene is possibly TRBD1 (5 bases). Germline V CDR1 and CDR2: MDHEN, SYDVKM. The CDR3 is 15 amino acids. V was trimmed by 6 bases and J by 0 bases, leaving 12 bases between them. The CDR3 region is CASRSGTDSNQPQHF. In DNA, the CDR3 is TGTGCCAGCAGATCCGGGACGGATAGCAATCAGCCCCAGCATTTT.

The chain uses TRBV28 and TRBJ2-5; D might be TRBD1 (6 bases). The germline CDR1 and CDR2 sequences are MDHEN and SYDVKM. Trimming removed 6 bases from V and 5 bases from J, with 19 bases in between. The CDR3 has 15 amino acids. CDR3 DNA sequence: TGTGCCAGCAGCCCCGGGACATTCAAAAAGGAGACCCAGTACTTC. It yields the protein CASSPGTFKKETQYF. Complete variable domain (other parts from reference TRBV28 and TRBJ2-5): DVKVTQSSRYLVKRTGEKVFLECVQDMDHENMFWYRQDPGLGLRLIYFSYDVKMKEKGDIPEGYSVSREKKERFSLILESASTNQTSMYLCASSPGTFKKETQYFGPGTRLLVL.